Given below is one TCR beta chain in context. TCRdb independently ran MiXCR on the 5' RACE reads; one entry per CDR3 protein. The sample has some 130,000 distinct CDR3 sequences; about an eighth are singletons. CDR3 length equals 18 residues. The source of the sample is a study of CD8 T cells in ankylosing spondylitis. The receptor comes from a female donor with ankylosing spondylitis or in good health (not recorded which). The chain links TRBV21-1 to TRBJ2-6; the D call TRBD1 from the table was never checked on the DNA. TRBV21-1 is a pseudogene segment. Sample: blood, either unsorted or a sorted T cell fraction (not recorded which). The CDR3 is CASNDPRDRVTGANVLTF. Here the CDR3 DNA reads TGTGCCAGCAACGACCCCCGGGACAGGGTGACCGGGGCCAACGTCCTGACTTTC.